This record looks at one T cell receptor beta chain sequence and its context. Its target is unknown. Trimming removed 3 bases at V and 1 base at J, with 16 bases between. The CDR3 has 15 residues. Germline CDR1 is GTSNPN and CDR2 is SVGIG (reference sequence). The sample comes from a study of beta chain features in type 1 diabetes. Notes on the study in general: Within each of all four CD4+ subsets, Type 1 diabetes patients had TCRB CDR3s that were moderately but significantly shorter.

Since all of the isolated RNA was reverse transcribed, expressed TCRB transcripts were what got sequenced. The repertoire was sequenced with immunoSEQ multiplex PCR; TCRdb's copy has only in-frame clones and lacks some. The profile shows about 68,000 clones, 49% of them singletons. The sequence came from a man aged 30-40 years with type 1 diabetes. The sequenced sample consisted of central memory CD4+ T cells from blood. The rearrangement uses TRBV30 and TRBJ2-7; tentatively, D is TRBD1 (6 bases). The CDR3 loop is CAWRGHRDGSYEQYF. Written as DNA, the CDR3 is TGTGCCTGGAGGGGACACAGGGATGGGTCCTACGAGCAGTACTTC.